The 29 T cell receptor beta chains below all came from one sample that was sequenced in a study of cytomegalovirus exposure and HLA in healthy donors. The study ran its PCR with 60 Vbeta and 13 Jbeta primers. Sequenced by immunoSEQ multiplex PCR; TCRdb stores in-frame clones only, minus some. This table holds about 170,000 clones. The sequencing input was PBMCs. The origin of the receptors is a woman in her late teens or twenties in good health and CMV-seropositive.

This chain connects TRBV12-5 to TRBJ2-2; 7 bases line up with TRBD1. There are 15 residues in the CDR3. The germline CDR1 and CDR2 sequences are LGHNT and FRNRAP. The V segment lost 4 bases and the J segment 0 bases; nucleotides outside the gene matches: 2. The CDR3, as DNA: TGTGCTAGTGGTTCCGGGACAGCGAACACCGGGGAGCTGTTTTTT. It is translated as CASGSGTANTGELFF.

This chain links TRBV2 with TRBJ2-7, with 12 bases lining up with TRBD1. Germline V CDR1 and CDR2: SNHLY, FYNNEI. The CDR3 extends over 15 amino acids. V lost 5 bases, J lost 3 bases, and 5 bases stayed unmatched. CDR3 loop: CASSKGQGAFYEQYF. The CDR3 DNA reads as TGTGCCAGCAGTAAGGGACAGGGGGCTTTCTACGAGCAGTACTTC.

J is TRBJ2-7 and V is TRBV13; 11 nucleotides match TRBD2. Looked up from germline, CDR1 is PRHDT and CDR2 is FYEKMQ (reference sequence). The CDR3 covers 15 residues. V trimming: 2 bases; J trimming: 4 bases; junction bases outside the gene matches: 4. For the CDR3, the DNA is TGTGCCAGCAGCTTAATAGCGGGGGGGGCTTACGAGCAGTACTTC. Amino acids: CASSLIAGGAYEQYF.

The chain carries TRBV18 and TRBJ1-2; 8 bases are shared with TRBD1. CDR3 length: 19 residues. With V trimmed by 4 bases and J by 3 bases, 19 bases remained unmatched. Looked up from germline, CDR1 is KGHSH and CDR2 is LQKENI. In nucleotides, the CDR3 is TGTGCCAGCTCACTTATTCCGTATCGGACAGGGATGATTCACTATGGCTACACCTTC. Translation: CASSLIPYRTGMIHYGYTF.

This rearrangement joins TRBV27 to TRBJ1-1, with D possibly TRBD1 on 5 matching bases. Looked up from germline, CDR1 is MNHEY and CDR2 is SMNVEV (reference sequence). The CDR3 has 14 amino acids. Between the trimmed V and J ends, which lost 4 bases and 0 bases, there was a span of 9 bases. CDR3 loop: CASSSTELNTEAFF. The DNA of the CDR3 is TGTGCCAGCAGTTCGACAGAATTGAACACTGAAGCTTTCTTT.

The chain joins TRBV5-1 to TRBJ2-3; TRBD2 matches 14 bases. Unmatched junction bases numbered 5, after V lost 3 bases and J lost 8 bases. The V gene's germline CDR1 is SGHRS and CDR2 YFSETQ. The CDR3 sequence is 15 residues long. CDR3 residues: CASSSGTSGGSTQYF. Here the CDR3 DNA reads TGCGCCAGCAGCTCAGGGACTAGCGGGGGTAGTACGCAGTATTTT.

The chain uses TRBV28 and TRBJ2-1, with D possibly matching TRBD2 (5 bases). CDR3 size: 13 residues. Germline V gives CDR1 MDHEN, CDR2 SYDVKM. The germline V and J ends were trimmed by 4 bases and 6 bases, with 10 bases remaining between them. The CDR3 is CASSYTEGNEQFF. CDR3 bases: TGTGCCAGCAGTTATACCGAGGGCAATGAGCAGTTCTTC.

The V and J genes are TRBV19 and TRBJ2-6; 7 bases align to TRBD1. Trimming cost V 5 bases and J 4 bases; bases outside gene matches: 11. Germline V gives CDR1 LNHDA, CDR2 SQIVND (reference sequence). The CDR3 runs to 17 residues. The CDR3 spells CASSEQGFSSGANVLTF. The CDR3 DNA sequence: TGTGCCAGTAGTGAACAGGGGTTTTCCTCGGGGGCCAACGTCCTGACTTTC.

This sequence joins TRBV30 and TRBJ2-3; a possible D gene is TRBD2 (6 bases). The CDR3 is 14 amino acids. Germline V gene data show CDR1 as GTSNPN and CDR2 as SVGIG (reference sequence). V was cut by 0 bases and J by 5 bases, with 12 bases left in between. The CDR3 DNA reads TGTGCCTGGAGTGTAGGGCTGGGGGGAGATACGCAGTATTTT. Its translation is CAWSVGLGGDTQYF. The full variable domain, its missing parts supplied by reference TRBV30 and TRBJ2-3, is SQTIHQWPATLVQPVGSPLSLECTVEGTSNPNLYWYRQAAGRGLQLLFYSVGIGQISSEVPQNLSASRPQDRQFILSSKKLLLSDSGFYLCAWSVGLGGDTQYFGPGTRLTVL.

V gene TRBV18 combines with J gene TRBJ1-2, with TRBD1 matching over 7 bases. V shed 2 bases, J shed 0 bases, and the junction held 0 bases outside the gene matches. The CDR3 sequence is 14 residues long. Germline CDR1 reads KGHSH; CDR2 reads LQKENI. The CDR3 DNA reads TGTGCCAGCTCACCAACAGGGGCTAACTATGGCTACACCTTC. It encodes CASSPTGANYGYTF.

CDR3 protein: CAIRVLLAGGKDTQYF. CDR3 DNA sequence: TGTGCCATCAGAGTTCTTCTAGCGGGAGGAAAAGATACGCAGTATTTT. The chain has TRBV10-3 and TRBJ2-3; 11 bases line up with TRBD2. There are 16 residues in the CDR3. Germline assignment: CDR1 ENHRY and CDR2 SYGVKD. The junction had 10 bases not matched to a gene; V was cut back by 6 bases and J by 5 bases.

This chain joins TRBV30 and TRBJ2-4, with 10 bases matching TRBD1. The CDR3 is 13 amino acids. CDR1 is GTSNPN, CDR2 SVGIG, per germline (reference sequence). V gave up 1 base and J gave up 13 bases; unmatched junction bases: 7. CDR3 loop: CAWSDGQGVSQYF. The CDR3 DNA reads as TGTGCCTGGAGTGATGGACAGGGGGTCTCGCAGTACTTC.

The chain has TRBV5-1 and TRBJ1-2; D possibly corresponds to TRBD1 (5 bases). Between the trimmed V and J ends, which lost 5 bases and 4 bases, there was a span of 21 bases. The CDR3 has 16 residues. Germline loops: CDR1 SGHRS, CDR2 YFSETQ. Here the CDR3 reads CASSLGIQADLYGYTF. CDR3 DNA sequence: TGCGCCAGCAGTTTAGGTATACAGGCTGACCTCTATGGCTACACCTTC.

V usage is TRBV18 and J usage is TRBJ2-3; 8 positions match TRBD1. The germline V gene has CDR1 KGHSH and CDR2 LQKENI. Trimming took 3 bases from V and 2 from J; bases not matched to a gene: 1. The CDR3 contains 14 residues. The CDR3 sequence: CASSPGQATDTQYF. The CDR3 region has the DNA TGTGCCAGCTCACCGGGACAGGCCACAGATACGCAGTATTTT.

The chain couples TRBV5-6 to TRBJ1-1; D gene unclear. V dropped 4 bases and J dropped 1 base, with 8 bases sitting between them. This CDR3 is 13 amino acids long. CDR1 is SGHDT, CDR2 YYEEEE, per germline. The CDR3 region has the DNA TGTGCCAGCAGCGTACGGGGGAACACTGAAGCTTTCTTT. Amino acid sequence: CASSVRGNTEAFF.

J is TRBJ2-7 and V is TRBV10-3; 7 nucleotides agree with TRBD1. The CDR3 sequence is 13 residues long. CDR1 and CDR2 (germline): ENHRY, SYGVKD. With 10 bases clipped from V and 0 bases from J, the junction kept 6 bases outside the gene matches. The CDR3 loop reads CATVDRPSYEQYF. For the CDR3, the DNA is TGTGCCACCGTGGACAGGCCCTCCTACGAGCAGTACTTC.

The chain joins TRBV5-1 to TRBJ2-5, with 12 bases aligning to TRBD2. The CDR3 is made up of 19 amino acids. V lost 3 bases and J lost 5; bases outside the gene matches: 17. Germline CDR1 is SGHRS and CDR2 is YFSETQ. CDR3 sequence reads: CASSSRLAGGPEGRETQYF. The CDR3, as DNA: TGCGCCAGCAGCTCCCGCCTAGCGGGGGGGCCGGAAGGGAGGGAGACCCAGTACTTC. Full variable domain (missing parts from reference TRBV5-1 and TRBJ2-5): KAGVTQTPRYLIKTRGQQVTLSCSPISGHRSVSWYQQTPGQGLQFLFEYFSETQRNKGNFPGRFSGRQFSNSRSEMNVSTLELGDSALYLCASSSRLAGGPEGRETQYFGPGTRLLVL.

The rearrangement joins TRBV4-3 to TRBJ1-1, with a tentative D call TRBD1 (6 bases). V dropped 4 bases and J dropped 7 bases, with 13 bases sitting between them. The CDR3 extends over 13 amino acids. The germline CDR1 and CDR2 sequences are LGHNA and YSLEER. CDR3 in amino acids: CASSRTVANEAFF. CDR3 bases: TGCGCCAGCAGCCGGACAGTTGCCAATGAAGCTTTCTTT.

The V and J genes are TRBV7-9 and TRBJ2-7; D is unresolved. V was pared by 1 base and J by 2 bases, with 18 bases between. The CDR3 consists of 17 residues. The V gene's germline CDR1 is SEHNR and CDR2 FQNEAQ (reference sequence). In nucleotides, the CDR3 is TGTGCCAGCAGCTTAGGACTTGACTCTTTAGTAACCTACGAGCAGTACTTC. This sequence encodes CASSLGLDSLVTYEQYF.

This chain connects TRBV6-6 to TRBJ2-5, with 8 bases identical to TRBD1. The CDR3 runs 13 residues. Germline CDR1 is MNHNY and CDR2 is SVGAGI (reference sequence). V lost 6 bases, J lost 5 bases, and 5 bases stayed unmatched. The CDR3 here is CASRWTGQETQYF. The DNA of the CDR3 is TGTGCCAGCAGATGGACAGGGCAGGAGACCCAGTACTTC.

This rearrangement joins TRBV6-6 to TRBJ1-6, with TRBD1 as a possible D gene (5 bases). The CDR3 runs to 13 residues. Trimming left V 8 bases short and J 8 bases short, with 13 bases between. Germline values: CDR1 MNHNY, CDR2 SVGAGI (reference sequence). The CDR3 DNA reads TGTGCCAGCGCGCCTCAAGGGGATTCACCCCTCCACTTT. Amino acid sequence: CASAPQGDSPLHF.

J is TRBJ2-5 and V is TRBV13; D is perhaps TRBD2 (7 bases). The CDR3 consists of 16 residues. CDR1 PRHDT and CDR2 FYEKMQ come from the germline V gene (reference sequence). Trimming shortened V by 0 bases and J by 1 base, and 12 bases separated the two germline ends. The CDR3 is CASSLGSAGAQETQYF. The CDR3 DNA follows: TGTGCCAGCAGCTTAGGGTCTGCGGGGGCCCAAGAGACCCAGTACTTC.

This rearrangement joins TRBV2 to TRBJ2-7, with D possibly matching TRBD2 (5 bases). Trimming took 7 bases from V and 0 from J, leaving 13 bases between them. In germline, CDR1 is SNHLY, CDR2 FYNNEI. The CDR3 totals 14 residues. CDR3 nucleotide sequence: TGTGCCAGCACCGGGGAGACGAGCTCCTACGAGCAGTACTTC. Translation: CASTGETSSYEQYF.

This rearrangement joins TRBV10-3 to TRBJ1-1; D not resolved. Trimming removed 10 bases at V and 1 base at J, with 13 bases between. The CDR3 is 13 residues long. Germline V gene data show CDR1 as ENHRY and CDR2 as SYGVKD. The CDR3 loop reads CATQKEGNTEAFF. CDR3 in DNA: TGTGCCACACAAAAGGAGGGGAACACTGAAGCTTTCTTT.

This CDR3 reads CASSQVDPLHGGEVGDTQYF. The CDR3 bases are TGCGCCAGCAGCCAGGTTGACCCCCTCCACGGGGGGGAGGTCGGGGATACGCAGTATTTT. The chain links TRBV4-1 to TRBJ2-3; 8 nucleotides agree with TRBD2. This CDR3 region has 20 residues. V dropped 3 bases and J dropped 6; count of bases not matched to a gene: 23. Germline V lookup: CDR1 MGHRA, CDR2 YSYEKL.

The rearrangement links TRBV10-3 to TRBJ1-1, with D perhaps TRBD1 (6 bases). CDR1 and CDR2 (germline): ENHRY, SYGVKD. This CDR3 has 14 amino acids. V shed 5 bases and J shed 1 base, with 11 bases lying between them. Written as DNA, the CDR3 is TGTGCCATCAGTCCGGGACACACGAACACTGAAGCTTTCTTT. It yields the protein CAISPGHTNTEAFF.

About this clone: Other DNA sequences in this sample translate to the same CDR3. The chain links TRBV5-1 to TRBJ1-2, with 8 bases matching TRBD1. This CDR3 has 13 residues. The J segment lost 8 bases and the V segment lost 0 bases, leaving 3 bases of the junction unmatched. CDR1 is SGHRS, CDR2 YFSETQ, per germline. CDR3 DNA: TGCGCCAGCAGCTTGGGGACAGGGTCCGGCTACACCTTC. Translation gives CASSLGTGSGYTF.

The V and J genes are TRBV6-5 and TRBJ2-5; 10 bases align to TRBD2. Looked up from germline, CDR1 is MNHEY and CDR2 is SVGAGI. V was pared by 7 bases and J by 1 base, with 6 bases of the junction left unmatched. The CDR3 contains 15 residues. Here the CDR3 DNA reads TGTGCCAGCACCGCCTGGACTAGCGGCCAAGAGACCCAGTACTTC. Its translation: CASTAWTSGQETQYF.

The rearrangement links TRBV11-2 to TRBJ2-2; unclear D gene. With 5 bases removed from V and 10 bases from J, the gap between germline ends came to 8 bases. This CDR3 is 11 amino acids long. The V gene's germline CDR1 is SGHAT and CDR2 FQNNGV. CDR3 residues: CASSLSPELFF. As DNA, the CDR3 is TGTGCCAGCAGCCTTAGCCCGGAGCTGTTTTTT. Based on the CDR3 plus reference TRBV11-2 and TRBJ2-2, the full variable domain is EAGVAQSPRYKIIEKRQSVAFWCNPISGHATLYWYQQILGQGPKLLIQFQNNGVVDDSQLPKDRFSAERLKGVDSTLKIQPAKLEDSAVYLCASSLSPELFFGEGSRLTVL.